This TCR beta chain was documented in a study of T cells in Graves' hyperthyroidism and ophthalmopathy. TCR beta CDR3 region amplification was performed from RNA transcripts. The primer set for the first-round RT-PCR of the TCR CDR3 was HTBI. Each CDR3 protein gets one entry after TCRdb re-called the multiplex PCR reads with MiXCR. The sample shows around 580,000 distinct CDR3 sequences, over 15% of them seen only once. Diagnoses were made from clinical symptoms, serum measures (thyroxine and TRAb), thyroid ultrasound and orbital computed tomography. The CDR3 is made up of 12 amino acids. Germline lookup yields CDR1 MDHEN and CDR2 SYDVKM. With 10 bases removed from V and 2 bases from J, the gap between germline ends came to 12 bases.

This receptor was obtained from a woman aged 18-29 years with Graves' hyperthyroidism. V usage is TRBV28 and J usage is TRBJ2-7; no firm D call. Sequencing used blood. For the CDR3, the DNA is TGTGCCACCACGGGCAGTGCCTACGAGCAGTACTTC. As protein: CATTGSAYEQYF.